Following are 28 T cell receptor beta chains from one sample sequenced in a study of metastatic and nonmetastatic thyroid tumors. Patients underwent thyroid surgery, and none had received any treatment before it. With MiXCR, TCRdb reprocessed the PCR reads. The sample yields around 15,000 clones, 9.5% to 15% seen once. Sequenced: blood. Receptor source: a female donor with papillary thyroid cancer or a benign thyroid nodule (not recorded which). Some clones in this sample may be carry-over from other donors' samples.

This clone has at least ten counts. CDR3 sequence: CASSIRGSYNSPLHF. DNA for the CDR3: TGTGCCAGTAGTATCAGAGGGTCCTATAATTCACCCCTCCACTTT. This chain links TRBV19 with TRBJ1-6; D gene unclear. The CDR3 consists of 15 residues. Germline V gives CDR1 LNHDA, CDR2 SQIVND (reference sequence). V gave up 3 bases and J gave up 1 base, with 7 bases separating them.

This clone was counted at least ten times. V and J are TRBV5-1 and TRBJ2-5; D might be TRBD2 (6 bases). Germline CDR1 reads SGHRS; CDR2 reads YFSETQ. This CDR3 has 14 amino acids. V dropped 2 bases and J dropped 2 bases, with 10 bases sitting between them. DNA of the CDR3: TGCGCCAGCAGCTTAGGAGGGAATCAAGAGACCCAGTACTTC. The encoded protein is CASSLGGNQETQYF.

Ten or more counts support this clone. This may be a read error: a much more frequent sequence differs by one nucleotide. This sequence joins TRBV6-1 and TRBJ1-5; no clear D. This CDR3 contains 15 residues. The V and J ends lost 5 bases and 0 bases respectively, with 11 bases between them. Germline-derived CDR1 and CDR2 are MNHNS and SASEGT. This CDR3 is CASSFAFPSNQPQHF. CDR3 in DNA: TGTGCCAGCAGTTTCGCGTTCCCTAGCAATCAGCCCCAGCATTTT.

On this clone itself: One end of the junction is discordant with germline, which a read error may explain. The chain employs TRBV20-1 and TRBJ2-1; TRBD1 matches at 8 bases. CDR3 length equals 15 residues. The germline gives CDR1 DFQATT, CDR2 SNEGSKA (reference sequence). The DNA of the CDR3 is TGTAGTGCTAGTCCGGGACAGGTGTTTTACAATGAGCAGTTCTTC. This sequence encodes CSASPGQVFYNEQFF.

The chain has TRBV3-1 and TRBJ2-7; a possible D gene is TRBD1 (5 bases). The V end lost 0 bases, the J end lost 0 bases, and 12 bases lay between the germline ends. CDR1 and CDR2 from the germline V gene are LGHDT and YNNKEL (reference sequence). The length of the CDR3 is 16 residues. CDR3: CASSQEGAILSYEQYF. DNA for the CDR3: TGTGCCAGCAGCCAAGAAGGGGCGATCCTCTCCTACGAGCAGTACTTC.

The DNA of the CDR3 is TGTCCCATCAGTTTCTCGGACAGGGACGAAAAACTGTTTTTT. This codes for CPISFSDRDEKLFF. The chain is built from TRBV28 and TRBJ1-4, with TRBD1 matching over 8 bases. Germline V CDR1 and CDR2: MDHEN, SYDVKM. This CDR3 region has 14 residues.

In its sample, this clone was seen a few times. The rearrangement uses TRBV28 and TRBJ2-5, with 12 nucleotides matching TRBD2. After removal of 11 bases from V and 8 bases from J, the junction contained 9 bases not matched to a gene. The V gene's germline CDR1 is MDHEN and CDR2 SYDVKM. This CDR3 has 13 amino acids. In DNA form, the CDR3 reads TGTGCCGCACTAGCGGGGGGCAGCGATACCCAGTACTTC. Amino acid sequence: CAALAGGSDTQYF.

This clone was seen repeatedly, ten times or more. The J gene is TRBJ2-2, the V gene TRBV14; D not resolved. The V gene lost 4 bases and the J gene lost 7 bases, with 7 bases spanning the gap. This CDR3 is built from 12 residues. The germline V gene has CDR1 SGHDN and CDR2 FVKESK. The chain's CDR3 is CASSLDFGELFF. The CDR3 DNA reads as TGTGCCAGCAGCCTCGATTTCGGGGAGCTGTTTTTT. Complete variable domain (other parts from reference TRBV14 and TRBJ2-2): EAGVTQFPSHSVIEKGQTVTLRCDPISGHDNLYWYRRVMGKEIKFLLHFVKESKQDESGMPNNRFLAERTGGTYSTLKVQPAELEDSGVYFCASSLDFGELFFGEGSRLTVL.

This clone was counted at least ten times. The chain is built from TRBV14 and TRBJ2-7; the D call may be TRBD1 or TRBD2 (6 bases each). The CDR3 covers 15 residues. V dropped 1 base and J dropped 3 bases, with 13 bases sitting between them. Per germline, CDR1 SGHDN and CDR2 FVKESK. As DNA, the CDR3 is TGTGCCAGCAGCCAAGGTGCGAAGGGGGGCTACGAGCAGTACTTC. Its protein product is CASSQGAKGGYEQYF.

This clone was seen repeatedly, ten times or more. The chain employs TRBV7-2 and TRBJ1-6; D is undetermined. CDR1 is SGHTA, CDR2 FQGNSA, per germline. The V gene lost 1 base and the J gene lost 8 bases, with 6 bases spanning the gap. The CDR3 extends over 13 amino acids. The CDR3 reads CASSLDRDSPLHF. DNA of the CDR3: TGTGCCAGCAGCTTAGATAGGGATTCACCCCTCCACTTT.

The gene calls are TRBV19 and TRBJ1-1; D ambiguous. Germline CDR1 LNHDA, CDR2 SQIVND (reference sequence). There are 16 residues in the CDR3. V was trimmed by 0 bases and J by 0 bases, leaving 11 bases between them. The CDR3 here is CASSIDLGRLNTEAFF. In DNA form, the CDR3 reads TGTGCCAGTAGTATAGATCTTGGGCGGTTGAACACTGAAGCTTTCTTT.

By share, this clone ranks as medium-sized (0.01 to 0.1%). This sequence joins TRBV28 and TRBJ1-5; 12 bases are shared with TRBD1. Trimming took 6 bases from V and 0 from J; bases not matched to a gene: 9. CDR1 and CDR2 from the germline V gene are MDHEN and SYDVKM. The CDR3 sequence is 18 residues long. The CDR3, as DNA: TGTGCCAGCAGCGGCGGGACAGGGGGCGGTCATAGCAATCAGCCCCAGCATTTT. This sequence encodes CASSGGTGGGHSNQPQHF.

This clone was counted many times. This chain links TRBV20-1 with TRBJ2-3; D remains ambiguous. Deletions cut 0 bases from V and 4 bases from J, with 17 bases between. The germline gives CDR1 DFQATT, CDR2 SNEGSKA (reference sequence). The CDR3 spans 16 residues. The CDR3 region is CSARDDRARTADTQYF. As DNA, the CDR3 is TGCAGTGCTAGAGATGACCGGGCCCGTACCGCAGATACGCAGTATTTT.

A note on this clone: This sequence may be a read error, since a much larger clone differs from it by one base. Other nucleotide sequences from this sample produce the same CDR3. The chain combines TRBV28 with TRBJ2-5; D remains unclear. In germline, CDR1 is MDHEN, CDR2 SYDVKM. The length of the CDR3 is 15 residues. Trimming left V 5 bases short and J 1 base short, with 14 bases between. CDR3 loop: CASSKTIGPQETQYF. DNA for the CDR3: TGTGCCAGCAGTAAGACAATCGGTCCCCAAGAGACCCAGTACTTC.

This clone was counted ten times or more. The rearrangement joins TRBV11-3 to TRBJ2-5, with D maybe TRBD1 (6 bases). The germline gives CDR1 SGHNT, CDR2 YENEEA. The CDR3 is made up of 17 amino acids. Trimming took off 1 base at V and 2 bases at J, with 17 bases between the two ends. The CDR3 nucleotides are TGTGCCAGCAGCTTAGGCTCAGGGGAAGTTTCTCAAGAGACCCAGTACTTC. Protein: CASSLGSGEVSQETQYF.

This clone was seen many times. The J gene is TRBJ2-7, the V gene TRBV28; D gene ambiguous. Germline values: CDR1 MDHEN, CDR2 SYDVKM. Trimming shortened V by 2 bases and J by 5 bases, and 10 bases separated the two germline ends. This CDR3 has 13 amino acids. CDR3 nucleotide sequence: TGTGCCAGCAGTTTAAGCCAGAGAGACGAGCAGTACTTC. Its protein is CASSLSQRDEQYF.

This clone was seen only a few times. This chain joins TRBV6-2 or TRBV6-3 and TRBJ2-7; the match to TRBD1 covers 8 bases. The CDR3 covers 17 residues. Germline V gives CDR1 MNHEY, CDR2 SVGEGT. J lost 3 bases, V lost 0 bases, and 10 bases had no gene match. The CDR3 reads CASSYSKASQGGYEQYF. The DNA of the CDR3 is TGTGCCAGCAGTTACTCGAAAGCTTCACAGGGGGGCTACGAGCAGTACTTC.

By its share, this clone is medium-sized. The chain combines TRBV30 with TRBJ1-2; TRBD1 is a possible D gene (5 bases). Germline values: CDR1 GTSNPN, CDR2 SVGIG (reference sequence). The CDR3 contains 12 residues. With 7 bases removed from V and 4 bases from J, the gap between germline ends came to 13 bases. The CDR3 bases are TGTGCCTACCAAGAGGGGCCCTATGGCTACACCTTC. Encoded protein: CAYQEGPYGYTF.

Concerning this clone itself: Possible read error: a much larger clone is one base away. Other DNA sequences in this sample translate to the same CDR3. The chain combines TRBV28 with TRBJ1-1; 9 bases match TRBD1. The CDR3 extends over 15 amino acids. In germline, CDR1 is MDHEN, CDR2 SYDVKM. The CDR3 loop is CAHLGSGQGGNEAFF. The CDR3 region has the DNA TGTGCTCATCTAGGGTCGGGACAGGGAGGTAATGAGGCTTTCTTT. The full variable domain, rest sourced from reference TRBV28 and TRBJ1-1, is DVKVTQSSRYLVKRTGEKVFLECVQDMDHENMFWYRQDPGLGLRLIYFSYDVKMKEKGDIPEGYSVSREKKERFSLILESASTNQTSMYLCAHLGSGQGGNEAFFGQGTRLTVV.

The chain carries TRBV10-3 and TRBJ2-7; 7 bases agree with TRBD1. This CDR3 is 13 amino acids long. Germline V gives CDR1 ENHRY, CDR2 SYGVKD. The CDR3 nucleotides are TGTGTCACCCAACAAGGGGGCCGGCTCGAGCAGTACTTC. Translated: CVTQQGGRLEQYF.

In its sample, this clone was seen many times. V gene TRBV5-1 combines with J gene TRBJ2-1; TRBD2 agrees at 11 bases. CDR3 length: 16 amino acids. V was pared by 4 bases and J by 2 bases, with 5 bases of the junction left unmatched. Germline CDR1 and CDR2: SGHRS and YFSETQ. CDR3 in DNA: TGCGCCAGCAGCCCCCGACTAGCGGGGCCCTACAATGAGCAGTTCTTC. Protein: CASSPRLAGPYNEQFF.

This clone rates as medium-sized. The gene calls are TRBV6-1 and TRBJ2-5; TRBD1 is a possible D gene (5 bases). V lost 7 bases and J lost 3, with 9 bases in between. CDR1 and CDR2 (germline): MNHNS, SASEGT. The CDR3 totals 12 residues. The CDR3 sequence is CASMGREETQYF. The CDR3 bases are TGTGCCAGCATGGGCAGGGAAGAGACCCAGTACTTC.

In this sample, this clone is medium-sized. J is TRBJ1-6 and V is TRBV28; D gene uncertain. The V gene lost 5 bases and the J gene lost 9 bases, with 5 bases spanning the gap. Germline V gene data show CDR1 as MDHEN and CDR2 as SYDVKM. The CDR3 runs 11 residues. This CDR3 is CASSRGSPLHF. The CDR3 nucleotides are TGTGCCAGCAGTCGTGGTTCACCCCTCCACTTT.

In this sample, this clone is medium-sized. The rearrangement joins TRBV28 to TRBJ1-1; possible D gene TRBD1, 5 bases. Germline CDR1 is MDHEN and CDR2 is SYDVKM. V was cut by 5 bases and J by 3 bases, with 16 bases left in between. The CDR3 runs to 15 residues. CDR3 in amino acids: CASSTHGTRYTEAFF. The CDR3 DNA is TGTGCCAGCAGTACCCATGGGACTCGGTACACTGAAGCTTTCTTT.

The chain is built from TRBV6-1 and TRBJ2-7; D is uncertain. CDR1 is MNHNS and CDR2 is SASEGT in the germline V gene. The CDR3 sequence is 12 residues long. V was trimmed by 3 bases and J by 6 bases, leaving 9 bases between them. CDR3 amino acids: CASSDAGGEQYF. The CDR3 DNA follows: TGTGCCAGCAGTGACGCAGGCGGCGAGCAGTACTTC.

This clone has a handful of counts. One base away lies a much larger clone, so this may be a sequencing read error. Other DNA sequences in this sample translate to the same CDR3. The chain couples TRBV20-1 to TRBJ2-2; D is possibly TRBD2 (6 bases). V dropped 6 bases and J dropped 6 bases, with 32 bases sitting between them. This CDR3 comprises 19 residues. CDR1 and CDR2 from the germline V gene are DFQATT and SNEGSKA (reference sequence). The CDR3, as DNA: TGCAGTGCCAGAAACCGCTCCCCTTTGGGAGGCCTGAGGGCCGGGGAGCTGTTTTTT. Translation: CSARNRSPLGGLRAGELFF.

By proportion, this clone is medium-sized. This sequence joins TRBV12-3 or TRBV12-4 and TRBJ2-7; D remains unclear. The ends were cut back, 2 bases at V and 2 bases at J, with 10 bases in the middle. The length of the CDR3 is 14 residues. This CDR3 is CASSLTQRPYEQYF. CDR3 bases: TGTGCCAGCAGTTTAACTCAGCGACCCTACGAGCAGTACTTC.

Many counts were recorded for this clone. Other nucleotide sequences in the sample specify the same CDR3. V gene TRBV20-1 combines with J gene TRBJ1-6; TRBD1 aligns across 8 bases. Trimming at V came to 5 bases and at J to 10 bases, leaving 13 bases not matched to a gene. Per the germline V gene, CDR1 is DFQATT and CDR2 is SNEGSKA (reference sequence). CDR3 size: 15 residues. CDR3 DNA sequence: TGCAGTGCTCAAAATCCGGGACAGGTGTCATCACCCCTCCACTTT. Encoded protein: CSAQNPGQVSSPLHF.